This T cell receptor beta chain was sequenced during a study of T cells after yellow fever vaccination. Points from the study as a whole: Contaminating bulk clonotypes could be abundant in FACS-sorted repertoires.

This clonotype was observed a few times. The antigen is undetermined. One entry per CDR3 protein results from TCRdb running MiXCR on the 5' RACE reads. The sample holds 300,000 to 350,000 distinct CDR3 sequences, 3% to 4.5% seen once. The CDR3 has 13 residues. V was clipped by 5 bases and J by 6 bases, with 11 bases between them. CDR1 is LGHNA and CDR2 is YNFKEQ in the germline V gene. This receptor was identified in a man aged 18 to 29 who received the YFV17D yellow fever vaccine. The chain is built from TRBV4-2 and TRBJ1-5; TRBD1 is a possible D gene (6 bases). The specimen was PBMCs, collected 5 days after the yellow fever booster vaccination. As DNA, the CDR3 is TGTGCCAGCAGCAAGAACAGGGCTCAGCCCCAGCATTTT. This encodes CASSKNRAQPQHF.